This T cell receptor (beta chain) was identified during a study of blood T cells in healthy people across ages. Points from the study as a whole: Researchers report that TCR beta diversity correlated strongly with naive T cell percentage.

The CDR3 runs to 13 residues. The germline V gene has CDR1 ENHRY and CDR2 SYGVKD. V was clipped by 4 bases and J by 5 bases; unmatched bases: 1. Sample-barcoded 5' priming and a J-beta primer mix drove a second PCR of about 7 to 11 cycles. A template-switch adaptor that had 12 random nucleotides put a tag on each cDNA molecule. TCRdb reprocessed the 5' RACE reads via MiXCR and lists one record per CDR3 protein. The sample lists around 1.5 million distinct CDR3 sequences, around 36% occurring once. To note about this clonotype: Its antigen is still unknown.

Donors gave around 10 milliliters of peripheral blood apiece. The TCR was taken from a woman in her thirties in good health. The rearrangement links TRBV10-3 to TRBJ1-5; 8 nucleotides align to TRBD1. Input material: blood. CDR3 coding DNA: TGTGCCATCAGTGTGGACAGGGATCAGCCCCAGCATTTT. Translation: CAISVDRDQPQHF.